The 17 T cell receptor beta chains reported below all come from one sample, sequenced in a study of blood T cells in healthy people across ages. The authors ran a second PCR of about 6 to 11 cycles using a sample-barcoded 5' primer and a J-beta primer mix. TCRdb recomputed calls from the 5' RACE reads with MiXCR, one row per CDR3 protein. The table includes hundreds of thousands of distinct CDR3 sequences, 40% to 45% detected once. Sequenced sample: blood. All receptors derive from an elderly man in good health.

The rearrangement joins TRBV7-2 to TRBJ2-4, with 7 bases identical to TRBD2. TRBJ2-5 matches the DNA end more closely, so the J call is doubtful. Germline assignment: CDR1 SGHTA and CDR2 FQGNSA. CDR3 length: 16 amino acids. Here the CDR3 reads CASSLALGGSRETQYF. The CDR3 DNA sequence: TGTGCCAGCAGCTTAGCTCTTGGCGGGAGTCGAGAGACCCAGTACTTC.

The CDR3: CASSLRAYTGELFF. As DNA, the CDR3 is TGTGCCAGCAGTTTGAGGGCCTACACCGGGGAGCTGTTTTTT. The V gene is TRBV6-5, the J gene TRBJ2-2; D perhaps matches TRBD2 (5 bases). Germline V CDR1 and CDR2: MNHEY, SVGAGI. Trimming removed 4 bases at V and 3 bases at J, with 9 bases between. This CDR3 comprises 14 residues.

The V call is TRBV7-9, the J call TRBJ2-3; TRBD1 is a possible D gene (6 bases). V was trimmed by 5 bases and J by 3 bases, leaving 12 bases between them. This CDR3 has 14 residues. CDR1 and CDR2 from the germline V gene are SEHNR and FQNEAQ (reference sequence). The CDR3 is CASSIDRTTDTQYF. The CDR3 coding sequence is TGTGCCAGCAGCATTGACAGGACGACAGATACGCAGTATTTT.

In DNA, the CDR3 is TGTGCCAGCAGGGTTATGACAGAACCAAACACTGAAGCTTTCTTT. Translated, it gives CASRVMTEPNTEAFF. V gene TRBV5-4 combines with J gene TRBJ1-1, with D perhaps matching TRBD1 (5 bases). This CDR3 region has 15 residues. V lost 5 bases and J 2 bases, leaving 16 bases between the germline ends. CDR1 and CDR2 from the germline V gene are SGHNT and YYREEE (reference sequence).

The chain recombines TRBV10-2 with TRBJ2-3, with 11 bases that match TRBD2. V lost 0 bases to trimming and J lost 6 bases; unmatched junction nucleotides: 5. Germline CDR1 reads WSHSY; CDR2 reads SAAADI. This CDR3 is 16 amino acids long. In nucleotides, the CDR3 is TGCGCCAGCAGTGAGTCGACCCTAGCGGGAGGCGATACGCAGTATTTT. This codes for CASSESTLAGGDTQYF.

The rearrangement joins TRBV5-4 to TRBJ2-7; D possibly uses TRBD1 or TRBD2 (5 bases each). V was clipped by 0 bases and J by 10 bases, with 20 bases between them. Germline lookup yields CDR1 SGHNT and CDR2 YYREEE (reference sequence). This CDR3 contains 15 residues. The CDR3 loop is CASSLEKGRLEAQYF. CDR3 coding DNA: TGTGCCAGCAGCTTGGAAAAGGGGCGCTTGGAGGCCCAGTACTTC.

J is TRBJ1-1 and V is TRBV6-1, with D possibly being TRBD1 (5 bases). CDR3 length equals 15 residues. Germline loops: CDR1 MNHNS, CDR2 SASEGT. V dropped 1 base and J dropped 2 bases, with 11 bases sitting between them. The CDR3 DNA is TGTGCCAGCAGTGAAGATGGGGCCGCCAACACTGAAGCTTTCTTT. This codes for CASSEDGAANTEAFF.

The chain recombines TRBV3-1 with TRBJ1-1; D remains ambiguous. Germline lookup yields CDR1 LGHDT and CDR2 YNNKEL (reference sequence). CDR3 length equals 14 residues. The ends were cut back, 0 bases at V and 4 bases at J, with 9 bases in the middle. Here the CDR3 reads CASSQDFFGTEAFF. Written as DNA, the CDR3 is TGTGCCAGCAGCCAAGATTTTTTTGGCACTGAAGCTTTCTTT.

In DNA form, the CDR3 reads TGTGCCAGCAGGGGGGCGGGACTAGTGGGGCAGTTCTTC. It is translated as CASRGAGLVGQFF. The V gene is TRBV12-3 or TRBV12-4, the J gene TRBJ2-1, with TRBD2 matching 8 bases. The CDR3 has 13 residues. With V trimmed by 6 bases and J by 12 bases, 10 bases remained unmatched.

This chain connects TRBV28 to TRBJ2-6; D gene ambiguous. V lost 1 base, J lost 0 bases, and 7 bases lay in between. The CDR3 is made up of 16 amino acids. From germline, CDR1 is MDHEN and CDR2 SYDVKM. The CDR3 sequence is CASSLFGSSGANVLTF. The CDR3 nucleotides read TGTGCCAGCAGTTTATTCGGCAGCTCTGGGGCCAACGTCCTGACTTTC.

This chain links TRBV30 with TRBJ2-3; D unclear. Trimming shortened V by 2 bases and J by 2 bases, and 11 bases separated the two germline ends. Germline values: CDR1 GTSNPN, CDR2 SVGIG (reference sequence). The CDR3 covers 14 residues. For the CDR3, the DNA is TGTGCCTGGAGTCTCCAGATAGACACAGATACGCAGTATTTT. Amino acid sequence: CAWSLQIDTDTQYF.

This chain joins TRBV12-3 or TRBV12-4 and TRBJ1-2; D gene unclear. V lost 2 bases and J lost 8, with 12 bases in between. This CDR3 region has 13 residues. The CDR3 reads CASSLIGRLGYTF. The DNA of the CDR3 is TGTGCCAGCAGTTTAATTGGCAGGCTCGGCTACACCTTC.

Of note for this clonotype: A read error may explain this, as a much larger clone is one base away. The CDR3 is CSARDGVKETQYF. The CDR3 region has the DNA TGCAGTGCTAGGGATGGGGTGAAGGAGACCCAGTACTTC. The genes are TRBV20-1 and TRBJ2-5, with unresolved D. CDR1 DFQATT and CDR2 SNEGSKA come from the germline V gene (reference sequence). Trimming shortened V by 3 bases and J by 5 bases, and 13 bases separated the two germline ends. The CDR3 extends over 13 amino acids.

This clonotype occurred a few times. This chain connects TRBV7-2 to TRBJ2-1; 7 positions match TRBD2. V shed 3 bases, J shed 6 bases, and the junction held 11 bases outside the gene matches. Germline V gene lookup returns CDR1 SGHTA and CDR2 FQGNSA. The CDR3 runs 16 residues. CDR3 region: CASSFVKPGGFNEQFF. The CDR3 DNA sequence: TGTGCCAGCAGCTTCGTCAAGCCCGGGGGGTTCAATGAGCAGTTCTTC.

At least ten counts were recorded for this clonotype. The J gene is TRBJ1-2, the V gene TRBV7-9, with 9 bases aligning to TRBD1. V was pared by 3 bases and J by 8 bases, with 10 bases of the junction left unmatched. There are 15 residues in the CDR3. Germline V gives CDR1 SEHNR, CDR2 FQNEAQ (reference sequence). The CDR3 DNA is TGTGCCAGCAGCTTGTCTAGACAGGGGGATCGAGGCTACACCTTC. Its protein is CASSLSRQGDRGYTF.

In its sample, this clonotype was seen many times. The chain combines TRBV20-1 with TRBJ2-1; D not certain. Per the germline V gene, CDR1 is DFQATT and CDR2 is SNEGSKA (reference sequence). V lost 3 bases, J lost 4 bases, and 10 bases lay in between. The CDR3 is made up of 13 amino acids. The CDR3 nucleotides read TGCAGTGCTAGGAAGCTTTTATACAATGAGCAGTTCTTC. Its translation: CSARKLLYNEQFF.

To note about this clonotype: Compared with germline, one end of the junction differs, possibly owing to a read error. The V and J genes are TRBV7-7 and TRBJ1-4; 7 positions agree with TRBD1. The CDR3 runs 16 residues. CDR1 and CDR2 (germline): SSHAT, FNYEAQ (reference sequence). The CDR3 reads CASSPGQATGGEKLFF. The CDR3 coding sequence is TGTGCTAGCAGCCCTGGACAGGCCACCGGAGGTGAAAAACTGTTTTTT.